This TCR beta chain was observed in a study of shared clonotypes between healthy human individuals. Study-level information: Two female and a few male donors aged 18 to 49 were enrolled.

V dropped 4 bases and J dropped 0 bases, with 13 bases sitting between them. There are 16 residues in the CDR3. Looked up from germline, CDR1 is LGHNA and CDR2 is YNFKEQ. General study points: Among donors, clonotype sharing was expected to be affected by sequencing depth.

Across several immunoSEQ plates, the genomic DNA of each subset was split evenly. Some 32,000 T cell genomes, or 300 ng DNA, went into replicate PCRs of unsorted PBMC. Produced via immunoSEQ multiplex PCR; TCRdb's table is partial and in-frame only. The table shows 400,000 to 600,000 clones, with roughly 80% occurring only once. Worth noting for this clone: The antigen is not known.

This TCR was sampled from a middle-aged woman in good health. Some clones in this sample may be carry-over from other donors' samples. The sample comprised PBMCs. The V call is TRBV4-2, the J call TRBJ2-1; D may be TRBD1 (7 bases). CDR3 in amino acids: CASSRSGDSSYNEQFF. The CDR3 DNA follows: TGTGCCAGCAGCCGATCGGGGGACAGCTCCTACAATGAGCAGTTCTTC.